Included here is one TCR beta chain sequence, with context. Its recognized antigen is unknown. Receptors were amplified or captured by 5' RACE. For each TCR library, approximately 3,700 ng of total RNA was used. For each sample, cDNA synthesis was carried out in eight separate reactions using SMARTScribe reverse transcriptase. During cDNA synthesis, unique molecular identifiers containing a 6-nucleotide sample barcode were introduced by template switching. TCRalpha and TCRbeta cDNA was amplified by two nested PCRs of 16 and 9 cycles, with bead purification after each PCR. Before amplification, the cDNA was both treated with uracil DNA-glycosylase and purified with the QIAquick PCR purification kit. The second PCR added Illumina TruSeq-compatible adapters along with sample-specific barcodes. Library quality and concentration were checked on TapeStation and Qubit, and libraries were pooled at around 5.3 ng each. The pooled libraries were sequenced with 2 x 100 bp reads and custom sequencing primers on an Illumina HiSeq2500 single-index Rapid Run. For the original study's pipeline: PCR and sequencing errors were corrected by UMI-based consensus assembly using MiGEC version 1.2.6. MiXCR version 2.1.1 was used to carry out V(D)J alignment, clonotype assembly and CDR3 extraction. To normalise gene usage, clonotype sharing and MAIT/NKT TCR abundance, the analysis used the top 1000, 10 000 and 20 000 clonotypes per sample. Diversity was computed as the inverse Simpson index with the vegan R package after downsampling to 27 000 UMIs. Paired Mann-Whitney U tests were applied to discordant twin pairs, and Benjamini-Hochberg correction was used for multiple testing. TCRdb reprocessed the reads into one record per CDR3 protein sequence, lacking DNA. V and J calls and clone size were set by TCRdb, not the authors. The table for this sample shows around 400,000 distinct CDR3 sequences. Clones ranked in the top ten supply about 2.3% of the sample.

The data are from a study of monozygotic twins with inflammatory bowel disease (dated by TCRdb to between 2019 and 2020). Background for the entire study: A total of roughly 28 monozygotic twin pairs were included in the full study, comprising nine German pairs (four IBD-concordant, five IBD-discordant) and 19 IBD-discordant Danish pairs. The search for disease-associated traits relied mainly on comparing, within discordant pairs, IBD patients with their genetically identical healthy co-twins. Each individual had, on average, about 151 000 unique TCRalpha sequences and 181 000 unique TCRbeta sequences available for analysis.

Summary of the overall study and its limitations: No single strong signal or clonotype linked to IBD turned up in the results, so the idea that one exists was not supported. The analysis was unable to tell different T cell subtypes apart. Background noise and inter-individual variability may have been introduced into the repertoires by the differing immunosuppressive treatments among patients. Compared with healthy twins, IBD patients had fewer clonotypes in common with other individuals, a difference most pronounced in patients showing signs of disease activity. Concordant and discordant twins showed no difference in repertoire similarity, possibly because of limited statistical power. A decrease in TCRbeta repertoire diversity, as measured by inverse Simpson index, was observed in IBD patients compared with their healthy co-twins.

Via the germline V gene, CDR1 is MDHEN and CDR2 SYDVKM. The cysteine opens and the phenylalanine closes a CDR3 of 15 amino acids. DNA for this receptor is not on file. From each donor, a roughly 2.7 ml peripheral blood sample was collected into PAXgene tubes and kept at -80 degrees C. Without T cell sorting, total RNA was isolated from whole blood using the PAXgene blood miRNA kit on an automated QIAcube. Peripheral blood from monozygotic twin pairs concordant or discordant for inflammatory bowel disease was subjected to deep TCRalpha and TCRbeta repertoire profiling with unique molecular barcoding. Smoking habits were recorded for all twin pairs, and each individual was classified as a current, former or never smoker.

The rearrangement joined TRBV28 to TRBJ1-2. Material for sequencing was blood. This receptor was obtained from a human donor with ulcerative colitis or Crohn's disease, or a healthy co-twin of an affected twin (not recorded which). The CDR3 amino acid sequence is: CASSFRHSSSSGYTF.